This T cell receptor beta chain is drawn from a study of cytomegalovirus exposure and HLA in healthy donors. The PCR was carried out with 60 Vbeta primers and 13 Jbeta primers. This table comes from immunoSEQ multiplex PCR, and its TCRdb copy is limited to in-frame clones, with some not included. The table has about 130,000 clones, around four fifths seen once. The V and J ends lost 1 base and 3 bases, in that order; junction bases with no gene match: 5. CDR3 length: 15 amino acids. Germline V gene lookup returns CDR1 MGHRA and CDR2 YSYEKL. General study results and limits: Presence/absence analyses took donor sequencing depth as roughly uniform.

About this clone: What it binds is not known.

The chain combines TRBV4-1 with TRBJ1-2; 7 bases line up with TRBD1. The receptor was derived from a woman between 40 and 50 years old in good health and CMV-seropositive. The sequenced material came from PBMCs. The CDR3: CASSQGTGAYYGYTF. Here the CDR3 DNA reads TGCGCCAGCAGCCAAGGAACAGGGGCGTACTATGGCTACACCTTC.